This T cell receptor beta chain was captured by sequencing in a study of shared clonotypes between healthy human individuals. Study observations and caveats: Few donors limited the genetic and exposure-history diversity represented.

Healthy and HIV-negative, the adult donors had no recent acute infections or vaccinations. Genomic DNA, for the unsorted samples, came from about 90 million PBMCs. Original data processing: Junction-only sequences without quality scores were provided by ImmunoSEQ, so filtering was different. Some clones are missing from TCRdb's copy, which holds only in-frame ones; the method was immunoSEQ multiplex PCR. V, J and clone size are those of that table, while D and trimming were read from the DNA. The sample lists about 530,000 clones, 60% to 80% occurring once. As regards this clone: Its antigen is not known.

The germline V gene encodes CDR1 SQVTM and CDR2 ANQGSEA. This CDR3 region has 11 residues. The V gene lost 6 bases and the J gene lost 7 bases, with 10 bases spanning the gap. Sequenced sample: PBMCs. The sequence derives from a woman aged 40 to 50 in good health. Some clones in this sample may be carry-over from other donors' samples. The chain has TRBV29-1 and TRBJ2-4, with unresolved D. The CDR3 loop reads CSVGNGNIQYF. CDR3 sequence (DNA): TGCAGCGTGGGTAATGGGAACATTCAGTACTTC.